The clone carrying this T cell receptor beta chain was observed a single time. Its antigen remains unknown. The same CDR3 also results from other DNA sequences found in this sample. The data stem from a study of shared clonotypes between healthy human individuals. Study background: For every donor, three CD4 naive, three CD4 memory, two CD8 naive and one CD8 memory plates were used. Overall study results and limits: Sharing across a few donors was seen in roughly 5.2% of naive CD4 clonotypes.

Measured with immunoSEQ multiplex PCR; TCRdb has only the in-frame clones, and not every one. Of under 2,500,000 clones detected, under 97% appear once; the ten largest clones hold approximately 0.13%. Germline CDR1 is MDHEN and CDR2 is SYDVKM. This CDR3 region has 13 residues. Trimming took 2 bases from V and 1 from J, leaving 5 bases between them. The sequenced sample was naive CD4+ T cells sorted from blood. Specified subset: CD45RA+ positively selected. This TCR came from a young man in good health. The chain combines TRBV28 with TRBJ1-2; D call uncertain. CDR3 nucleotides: TGTGCCAGCAGTTTAGACGGTAACTATGGCTACACCTTC. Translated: CASSLDGNYGYTF.